The clone carrying this TCR beta chain was seen only once. The data originate from a study of blood T cell repertoires in COVID-19. Germline-derived CDR1 and CDR2 are LGHNA and YNFKEQ. The J segment lost 0 bases and the V segment lost 5 bases, leaving 6 bases of the junction unmatched. This CDR3 spans 16 amino acids. Study members were between roughly 18 and 89 years old and lived in approximately 25 US regions. Recovered status in Cohort 3 required two negative PCRs, clearance, or symptom resolution. In the authors' workflow: Estimation of nucleated cell counts was performed using reference gene primer amplification. The protocol was immunoSEQ multiplex PCR, while the TCRdb copy is restricted to in-frame clones and leaves out a portion. V and J calls and clone size follow that table, whereas D and trimming were derived from the DNA. The sample has under 350,000 clones; under 95% are singletons.

The TCR sequence derives from a man aged 60 to 69 who had recovered from COVID-19. Sequenced sample: PBMCs or T cells enriched from blood (not recorded which). The chain has TRBV4-2 and TRBJ1-5, with 8 bases matching TRBD1. CDR3 coding DNA: TGTGCCAGCAGCTTGGGACAGGACTATAGCAATCAGCCCCAGCATTTT. Protein: CASSLGQDYSNQPQHF.